This T cell receptor beta chain was captured by sequencing in a study of memory CD4+ T cells and cytomegalovirus serostatus. The wider study: Healthy Belgian adult donors included about nine CMV-positive and 24 CMV-negative people.

V lost 9 bases and J lost 3, with 9 bases in between. The germline V gene has CDR1 ENHRY and CDR2 SYGVKD. The CDR3 is 13 residues long. Note on this clone: What it recognizes is unknown.

Per the study methods: After removing out-of-frame reads, 2 million to 2.5 million distinct TCRbeta sequences remained. TCRdb's table, derived via immunoSEQ multiplex PCR, lists solely in-frame clones and lacks some. V, J and clone size derive from that table, while D and trimming were established from the DNA sequence. The table includes under 55,000 clones, about 73% detected once. The sort gate was single viable CD3+CD4+CD8-CD45RO+ cells for memory CD4+ T cells. CMV serostatus came from serum IgG against pp150, pp28, p38, p52. Findings and caveats of the study: About 40% of the roughly 150 known CMV-associated TCRbeta sequences appeared in CD4+ memory.

The TCR comes from an adult in good health and CMV-seronegative. Sequencing was done on a sample of memory CD4+ T cells from blood. J is TRBJ2-6 and V is TRBV10-3; no definite D call. The CDR3 bases are TGTGCCATTTCGGATTTTGGGGCCAACGTCCTGACTTTC. It specifies CAISDFGANVLTF.